This entry lists 4 T cell receptor beta chains sequenced from one sample in a study of shared clonotypes between healthy human individuals. TCRdb's copy holds only in-frame clones and misses some; the assay was immunoSEQ multiplex PCR. The sample records roughly 500,000 clones, 90% to 96% being singletons. Input material: naive CD4+ T cells sorted from blood. As for subset: CD45RA+ positively selected. Source of these receptors: a woman in her 30s in good health.

V is TRBV6-6 and J is TRBJ2-2; D possibly corresponds to TRBD2 (5 bases). CDR3 length: 14 amino acids. CDR1 is MNHNY, CDR2 SVGAGI, per germline (reference sequence). V dropped 0 bases and J dropped 6 bases, with 8 bases sitting between them. For the CDR3, the DNA is TGTGCCAGCAGTTACTCAGCTAGCCCCGGGGAGCTGTTTTTT. Its translation: CASSYSASPGELFF.

The chain couples TRBV15 to TRBJ1-3; no firm D call. Germline V gene data show CDR1 as LNHNV and CDR2 as YYDKDF (reference sequence). The CDR3 has 14 amino acids. With 2 bases removed from V and 0 bases from J, the gap between germline ends came to 5 bases. In DNA, the CDR3 is TGTGCCACCAGCAGACCAATCTCTGGAAACACCATATATTTT. Translating gives CATSRPISGNTIYF. Filled out from reference TRBV15 and TRBJ1-3, the complete variable domain reads DAMVIQNPRYQVTQFGKPVTLSCSQTLNHNVMYWYQQKSSQAPKLLFHYYDKDFNNEADTPDNFQSRRPNTSFCFLDIRSPGLGDTAMYLCATSRPISGNTIYFGEGSWLTVV.

The table lists this clone with a few counts. The chain combines TRBV10-2 with TRBJ1-1; D is unclear. Trimming took 7 bases from V and 5 from J, leaving 14 bases between them. Germline V CDR1 and CDR2: WSHSY, SAAADI. The CDR3 is 13 residues long. CDR3 bases: TGCGCCAGCAACCTGAAGGGAGGGACTGAAGCTTTCTTT. Protein sequence: CASNLKGGTEAFF.

This rearrangement joins TRBV5-1 to TRBJ2-3; D possibly matches TRBD1 or TRBD2 (5 bases each). CDR1 is SGHRS, CDR2 YFSETQ, per germline. This CDR3 spans 16 amino acids. V was clipped by 0 bases and J by 1 base, with 12 bases between them. This CDR3 reads CASSLDNGGGTDTQYF. CDR3 DNA sequence: TGCGCCAGCAGCTTGGACAATGGGGGTGGCACAGATACGCAGTATTTT.